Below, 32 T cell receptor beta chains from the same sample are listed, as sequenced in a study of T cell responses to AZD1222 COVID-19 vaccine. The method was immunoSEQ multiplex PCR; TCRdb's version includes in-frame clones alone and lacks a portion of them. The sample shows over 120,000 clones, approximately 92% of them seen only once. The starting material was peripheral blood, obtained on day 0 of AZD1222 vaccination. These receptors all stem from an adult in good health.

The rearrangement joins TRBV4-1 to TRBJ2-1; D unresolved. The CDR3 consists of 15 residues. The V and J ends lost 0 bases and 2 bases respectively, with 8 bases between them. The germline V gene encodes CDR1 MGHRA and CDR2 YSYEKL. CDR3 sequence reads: CASSQDKGAYNEQFF. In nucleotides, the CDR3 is TGCGCCAGCAGCCAAGATAAGGGCGCCTACAATGAGCAGTTCTTC.

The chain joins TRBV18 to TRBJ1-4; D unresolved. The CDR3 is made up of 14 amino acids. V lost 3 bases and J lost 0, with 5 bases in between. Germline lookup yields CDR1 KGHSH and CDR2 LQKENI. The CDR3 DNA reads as TGTGCCAGCTCACCGCAGACAACTAATGAAAAACTGTTTTTT. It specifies CASSPQTTNEKLFF.

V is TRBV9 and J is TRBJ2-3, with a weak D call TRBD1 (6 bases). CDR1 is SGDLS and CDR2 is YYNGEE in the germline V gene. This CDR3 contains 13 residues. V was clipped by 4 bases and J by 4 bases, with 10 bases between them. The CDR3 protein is CASSTAGADTQYF. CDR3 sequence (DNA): TGTGCCAGCAGCACCGCAGGGGCAGATACGCAGTATTTT.

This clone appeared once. CDR3 loop: CASSLDGTGDEKLFF. The CDR3 nucleotides are TGCGCCAGCAGCTTGGACGGGACAGGGGATGAAAAACTGTTTTTT. The rearrangement uses TRBV5-1 and TRBJ1-4; 10 bases are shared with TRBD1. This CDR3 has 15 residues. Germline V gene sequence: CDR1 SGHRS, CDR2 YFSETQ. V shed 0 bases, J shed 6 bases, and the junction held 2 bases outside the gene matches. Looking up the rest from reference TRBV5-1 and TRBJ1-4 gives the full variable domain: KAGVTQTPRYLIKTRGQQVTLSCSPISGHRSVSWYQQTPGQGLQFLFEYFSETQRNKGNFPGRFSGRQFSNSRSEMNVSTLELGDSALYLCASSLDGTGDEKLFFGSGTQLSVL.

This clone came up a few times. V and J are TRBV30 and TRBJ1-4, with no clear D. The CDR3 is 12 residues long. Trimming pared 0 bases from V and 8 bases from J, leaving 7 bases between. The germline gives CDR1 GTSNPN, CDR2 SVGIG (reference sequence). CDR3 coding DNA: TGTGCCTGGAGTGTACTTAGGGAAAAACTGTTTTTT. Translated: CAWSVLREKLFF.

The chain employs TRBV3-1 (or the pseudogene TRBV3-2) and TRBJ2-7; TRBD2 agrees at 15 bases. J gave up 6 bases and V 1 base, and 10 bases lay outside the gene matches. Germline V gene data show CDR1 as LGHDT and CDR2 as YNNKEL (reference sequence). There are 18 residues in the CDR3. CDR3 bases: TGTGCCAGCAGCCAAGCAGGACTAGCGGGAGGGAAGGTTGGCGAGCAGTACTTC. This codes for CASSQAGLAGGKVGEQYF.

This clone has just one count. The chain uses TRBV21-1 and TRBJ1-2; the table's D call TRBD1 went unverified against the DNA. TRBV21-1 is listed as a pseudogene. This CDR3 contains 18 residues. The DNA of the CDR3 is TGTGCCAGCAGCCCCGAATTATACAGGGGGCCCACTAACTATGGCTACACCTTC. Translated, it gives CASSPELYRGPTNYGYTF.

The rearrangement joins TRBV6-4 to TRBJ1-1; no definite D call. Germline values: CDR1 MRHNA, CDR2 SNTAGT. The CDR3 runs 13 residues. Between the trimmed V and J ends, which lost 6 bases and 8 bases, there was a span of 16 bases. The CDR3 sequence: CASSAVVGSEAFF. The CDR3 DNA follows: TGTGCCAGCAGCGCGGTTGTAGGGTCGGAAGCTTTCTTT.

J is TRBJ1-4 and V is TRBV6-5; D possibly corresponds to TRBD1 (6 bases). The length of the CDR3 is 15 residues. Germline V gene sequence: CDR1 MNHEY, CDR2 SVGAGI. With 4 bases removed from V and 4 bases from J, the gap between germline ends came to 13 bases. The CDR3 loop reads CASSSQTGLNEKLFF. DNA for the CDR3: TGTGCCAGCAGTTCCCAGACAGGACTTAATGAAAAACTGTTTTTT.

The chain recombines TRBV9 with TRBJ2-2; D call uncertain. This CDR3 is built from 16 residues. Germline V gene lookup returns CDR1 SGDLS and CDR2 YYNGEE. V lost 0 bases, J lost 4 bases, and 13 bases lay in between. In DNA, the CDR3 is TGTGCCAGCAGCGTAGATGGGTCGGTGAGCACCGGGGAGCTGTTTTTT. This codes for CASSVDGSVSTGELFF.

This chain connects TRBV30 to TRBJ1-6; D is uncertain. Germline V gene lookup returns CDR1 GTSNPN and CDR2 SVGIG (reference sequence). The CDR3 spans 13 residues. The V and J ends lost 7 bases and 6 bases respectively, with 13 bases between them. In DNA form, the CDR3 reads TGTGCCTTACGGGTGCGTCTTAATTCACCCCTCCACTTT. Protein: CALRVRLNSPLHF.

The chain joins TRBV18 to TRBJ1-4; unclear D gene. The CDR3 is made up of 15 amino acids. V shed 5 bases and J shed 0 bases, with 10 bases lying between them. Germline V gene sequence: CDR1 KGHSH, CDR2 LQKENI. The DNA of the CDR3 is TGTGCCAGCTCAAAGGACGGTACAACTAATGAAAAACTGTTTTTT. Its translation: CASSKDGTTNEKLFF.

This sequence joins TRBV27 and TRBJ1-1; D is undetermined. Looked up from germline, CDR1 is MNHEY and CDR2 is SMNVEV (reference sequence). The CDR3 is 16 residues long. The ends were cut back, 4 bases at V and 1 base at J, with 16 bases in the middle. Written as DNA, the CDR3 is TGTGCCAGCAGTTCCAATTTTGTACGGGGGAACACTGAAGCTTTCTTT. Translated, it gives CASSSNFVRGNTEAFF.

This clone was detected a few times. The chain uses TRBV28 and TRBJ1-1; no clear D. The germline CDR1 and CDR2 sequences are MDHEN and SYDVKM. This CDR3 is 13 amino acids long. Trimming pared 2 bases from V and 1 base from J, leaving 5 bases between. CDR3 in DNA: TGTGCCAGCAGTTTACGAGAGAACACTGAAGCTTTCTTT. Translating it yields CASSLRENTEAFF.

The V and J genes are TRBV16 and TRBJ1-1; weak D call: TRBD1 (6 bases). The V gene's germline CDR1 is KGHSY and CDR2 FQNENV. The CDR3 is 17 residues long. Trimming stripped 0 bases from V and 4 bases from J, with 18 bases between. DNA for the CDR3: TGTGCCAGCAGCCAATCGGAGGGAACAGGGTGGGCCACTGAAGCTTTCTTT. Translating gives CASSQSEGTGWATEAFF.

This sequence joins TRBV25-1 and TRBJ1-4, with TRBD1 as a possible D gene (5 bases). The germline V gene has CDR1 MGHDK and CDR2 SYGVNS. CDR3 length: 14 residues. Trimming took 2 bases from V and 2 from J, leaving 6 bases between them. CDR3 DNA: TGTGCCAGCAGTGAAGCAGGGACTAATGAAAAACTGTTTTTT. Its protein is CASSEAGTNEKLFF.

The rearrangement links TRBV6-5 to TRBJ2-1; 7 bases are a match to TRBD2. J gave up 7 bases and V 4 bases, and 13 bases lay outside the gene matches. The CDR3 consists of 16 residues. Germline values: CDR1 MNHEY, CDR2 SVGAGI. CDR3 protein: CASSSWTSNILNEQFF. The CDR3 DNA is TGTGCCAGCAGTTCGTGGACTAGTAATATCTTGAATGAGCAGTTCTTC.

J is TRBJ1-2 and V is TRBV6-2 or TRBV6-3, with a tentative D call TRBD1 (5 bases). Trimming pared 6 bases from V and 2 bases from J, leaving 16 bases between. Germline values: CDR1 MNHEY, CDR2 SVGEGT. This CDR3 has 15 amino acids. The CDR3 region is CASSIPGRVNYGYTF. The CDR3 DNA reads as TGTGCCAGCAGCATCCCCGGCAGGGTGAACTATGGCTACACCTTC.

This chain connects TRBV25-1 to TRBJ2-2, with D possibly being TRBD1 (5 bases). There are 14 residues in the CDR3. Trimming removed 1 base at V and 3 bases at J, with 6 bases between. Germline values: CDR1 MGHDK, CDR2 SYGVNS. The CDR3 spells CASSELGDTGELFF. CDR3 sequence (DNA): TGTGCCAGCAGTGAATTAGGGGACACCGGGGAGCTGTTTTTT. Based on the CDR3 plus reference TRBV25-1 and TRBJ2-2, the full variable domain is EADIYQTPRYLVIGTGKKITLECSQTMGHDKMYWYQQDPGMELHLIHYSYGVNSTEKGDLSSESTVSRIRTEHFPLTLESARPSHTSQYLCASSELGDTGELFFGEGSRLTVL.

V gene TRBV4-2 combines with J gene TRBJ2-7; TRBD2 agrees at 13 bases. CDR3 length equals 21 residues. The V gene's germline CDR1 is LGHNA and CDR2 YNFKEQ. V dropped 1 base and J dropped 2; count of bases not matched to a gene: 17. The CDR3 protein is CASSQGTSGGRRQSRTYEQYF. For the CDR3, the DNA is TGTGCCAGCAGCCAAGGGACTAGCGGGGGCCGACGACAATCGAGGACCTACGAGCAGTACTTC.

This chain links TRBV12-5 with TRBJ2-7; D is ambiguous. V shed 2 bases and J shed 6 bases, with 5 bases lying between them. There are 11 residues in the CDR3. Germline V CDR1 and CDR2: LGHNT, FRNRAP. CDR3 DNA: TGTGCTAGTGGTTTGAAAAGCGAGCAGTACTTC. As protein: CASGLKSEQYF.

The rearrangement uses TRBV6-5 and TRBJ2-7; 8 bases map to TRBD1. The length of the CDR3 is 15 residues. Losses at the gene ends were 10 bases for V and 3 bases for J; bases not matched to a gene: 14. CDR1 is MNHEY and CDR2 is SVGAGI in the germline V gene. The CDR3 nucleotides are TGTGCCAACATGAGACAGGGGCAGACCTACTACGAGCAGTACTTC. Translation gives CANMRQGQTYYEQYF.

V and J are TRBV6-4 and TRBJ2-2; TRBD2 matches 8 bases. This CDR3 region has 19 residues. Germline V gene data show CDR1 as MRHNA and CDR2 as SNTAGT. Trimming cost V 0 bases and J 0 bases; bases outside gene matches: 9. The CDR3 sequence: CASSDSPRLARSNTGELFF. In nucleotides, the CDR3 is TGTGCCAGCAGTGACTCCCCCCGACTAGCGCGTTCGAACACCGGGGAGCTGTTTTTT.

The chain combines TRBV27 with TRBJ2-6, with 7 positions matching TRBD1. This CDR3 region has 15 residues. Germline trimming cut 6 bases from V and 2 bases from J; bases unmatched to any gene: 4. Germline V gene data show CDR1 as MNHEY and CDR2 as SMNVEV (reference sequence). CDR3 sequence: CASREDRAGANVLTF. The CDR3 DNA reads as TGTGCCAGCAGGGAAGACAGGGCTGGGGCCAACGTCCTGACTTTC.

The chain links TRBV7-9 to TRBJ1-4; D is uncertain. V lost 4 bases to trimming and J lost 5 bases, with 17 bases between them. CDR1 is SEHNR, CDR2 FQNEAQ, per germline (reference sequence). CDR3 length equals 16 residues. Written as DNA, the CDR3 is TGTGCCAGCAGCTCTAGTCCTGGACGGGAAAATGAAAAACTGTTTTTT. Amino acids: CASSSSPGRENEKLFF. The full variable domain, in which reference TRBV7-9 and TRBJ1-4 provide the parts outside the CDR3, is DTGVSQNPRHKITKRGQNVTFRCDPISEHNRLYWYRQTLGQGPEFLTYFQNEAQLEKSRLLSDRFSAERPKGSFSTLEIQRTEQGDSAMYLCASSSSPGRENEKLFFGSGTQLSVL.

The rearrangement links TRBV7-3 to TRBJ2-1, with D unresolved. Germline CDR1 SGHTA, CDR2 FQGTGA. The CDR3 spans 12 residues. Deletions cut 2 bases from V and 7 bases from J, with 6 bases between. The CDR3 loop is CASSLGENEQFF. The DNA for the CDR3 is TGTGCCAGCAGCTTAGGAGAGAATGAGCAGTTCTTC.

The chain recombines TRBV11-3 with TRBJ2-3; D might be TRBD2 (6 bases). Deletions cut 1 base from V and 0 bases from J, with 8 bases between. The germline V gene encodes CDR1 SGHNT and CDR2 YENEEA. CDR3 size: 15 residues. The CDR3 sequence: CASSLGGLSTDTQYF. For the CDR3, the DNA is TGTGCCAGCAGCTTAGGGGGACTTAGCACAGATACGCAGTATTTT.

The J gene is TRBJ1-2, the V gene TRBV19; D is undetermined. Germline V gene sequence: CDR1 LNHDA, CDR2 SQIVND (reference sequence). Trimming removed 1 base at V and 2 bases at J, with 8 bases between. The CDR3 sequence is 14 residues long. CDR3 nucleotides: TGTGCCAGTAGTATAGCTGCCGGGAACTATGGCTACACCTTC. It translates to CASSIAAGNYGYTF.

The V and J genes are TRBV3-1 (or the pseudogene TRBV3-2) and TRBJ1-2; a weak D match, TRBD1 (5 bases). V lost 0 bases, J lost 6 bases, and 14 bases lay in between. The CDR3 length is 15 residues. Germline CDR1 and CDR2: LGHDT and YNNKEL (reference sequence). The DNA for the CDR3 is TGTGCCAGCAGCCAAGAAGTACGGGGCCTACATGGCTACACCTTC. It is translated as CASSQEVRGLHGYTF.

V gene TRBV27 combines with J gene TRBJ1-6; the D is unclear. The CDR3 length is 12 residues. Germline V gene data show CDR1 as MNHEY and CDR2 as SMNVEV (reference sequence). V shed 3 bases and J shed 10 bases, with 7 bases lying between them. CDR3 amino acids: CASSFRVSPLHF. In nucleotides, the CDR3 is TGTGCCAGCAGTTTTCGGGTCTCACCCCTCCACTTT.

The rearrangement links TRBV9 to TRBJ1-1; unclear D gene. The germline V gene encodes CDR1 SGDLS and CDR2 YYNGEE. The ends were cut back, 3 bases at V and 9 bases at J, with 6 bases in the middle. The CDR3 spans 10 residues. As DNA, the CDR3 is TGTGCCAGCAGCGGGGCAAAAGCTTTCTTT. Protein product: CASSGAKAFF. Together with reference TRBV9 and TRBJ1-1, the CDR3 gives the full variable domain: DSGVTQTPKHLITATGQRVTLRCSPRSGDLSVYWYQQSLDQGLQFLIQYYNGEERAKGNILERFSAQQFPDLHSELNLSSLELGDSALYFCASSGAKAFFGQGTRLTVV.

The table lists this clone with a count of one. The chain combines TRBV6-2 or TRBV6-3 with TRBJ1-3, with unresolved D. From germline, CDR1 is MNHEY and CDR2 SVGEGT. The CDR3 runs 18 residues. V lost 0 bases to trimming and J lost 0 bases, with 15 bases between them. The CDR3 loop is CASSYSEGARFSGNTIYF. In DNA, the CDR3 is TGTGCCAGCAGTTACTCTGAAGGTGCCAGGTTCTCTGGAAACACCATATATTTT.